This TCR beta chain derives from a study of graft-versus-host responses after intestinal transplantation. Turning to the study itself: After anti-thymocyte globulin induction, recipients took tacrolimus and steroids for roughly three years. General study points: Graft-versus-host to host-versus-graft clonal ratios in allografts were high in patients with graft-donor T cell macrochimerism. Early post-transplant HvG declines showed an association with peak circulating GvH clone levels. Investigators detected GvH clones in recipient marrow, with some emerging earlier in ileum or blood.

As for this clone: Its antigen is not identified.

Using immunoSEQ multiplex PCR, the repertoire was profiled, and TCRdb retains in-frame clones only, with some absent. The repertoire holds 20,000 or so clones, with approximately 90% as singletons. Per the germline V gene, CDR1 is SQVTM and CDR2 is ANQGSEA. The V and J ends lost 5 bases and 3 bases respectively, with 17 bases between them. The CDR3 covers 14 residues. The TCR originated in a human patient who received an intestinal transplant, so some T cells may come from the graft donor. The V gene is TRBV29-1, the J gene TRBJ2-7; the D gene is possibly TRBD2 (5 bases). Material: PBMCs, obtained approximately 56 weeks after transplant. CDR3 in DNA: TGCAGCGTTATCTGGGAGATAGGGCTCTACGAGCAGTACTTC. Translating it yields CSVIWEIGLYEQYF.